Presented here are 24 T cell receptor beta chains from one specimen sequenced in a study of cytomegalovirus exposure and HLA in healthy donors. The PCR employed 60 Vbeta primers together with 13 Jbeta primers. Profiling relied on immunoSEQ multiplex PCR, and the TCRdb table lists in-frame clones only, not all of them. The sample has 190,000 or so clones; 82% are singletons. The sample was PBMCs. The source of these receptors is a woman aged 50 to 65 in good health and CMV-seropositive.

The rearrangement joins TRBV28 to TRBJ2-5; D perhaps matches TRBD1 (6 bases). This CDR3 is 13 amino acids long. V was trimmed by 6 bases and J by 7 bases, leaving 15 bases between them. CDR1 is MDHEN, CDR2 SYDVKM, per germline. The CDR3 loop reads CASRPTGPRTQYF. DNA of the CDR3: TGTGCCAGCAGACCCACAGGGCCCAGGACCCAGTACTTC. Supplemented by reference TRBV28 and TRBJ2-5, the full variable domain reads DVKVTQSSRYLVKRTGEKVFLECVQDMDHENMFWYRQDPGLGLRLIYFSYDVKMKEKGDIPEGYSVSREKKERFSLILESASTNQTSMYLCASRPTGPRTQYFGPGTRLLVL.

This clone was seen just once. The chain employs TRBV5-1 and TRBJ1-3, with 9 bases that match TRBD1. This CDR3 contains 17 residues. Germline V gives CDR1 SGHRS, CDR2 YFSETQ. V lost 4 bases, J lost 0 bases, and 8 bases stayed unmatched. The CDR3 region has the DNA TGCGCCAGCAGCAAAACAGGGGGCTACGGCTCTGGAAACACCATATATTTT. Translating it yields CASSKTGGYGSGNTIYF.

The chain employs TRBV5-8 and TRBJ1-3, with D unresolved. CDR1 is SGHTS, CDR2 YDEGEE, per germline. CDR3 length equals 15 residues. Trimming left V 4 bases short and J 2 bases short, with 13 bases between. The CDR3 reads CASSGRSGTGNTIYF. In nucleotides, the CDR3 is TGTGCCAGCAGCGGGAGGTCAGGTACTGGAAACACCATATATTTT.

DNA for the CDR3: TGTGCCATCAGTGAGGGACATCGCACGGGTCAGCCCCAGCATTTT. Encoded protein: CAISEGHRTGQPQHF. J is TRBJ1-5 and V is TRBV10-3, with D possibly TRBD1 on 5 matching bases. V lost 2 bases and J 6 bases, leaving 14 bases between the germline ends. The germline gives CDR1 ENHRY, CDR2 SYGVKD. This CDR3 spans 15 amino acids.

This clone came up a few times. The chain recombines TRBV4-1 with TRBJ2-7; D gene unclear. This CDR3 is built from 11 residues. Germline V gene data show CDR1 as MGHRA and CDR2 as YSYEKL. Trimming pared 2 bases from V and 7 bases from J, leaving 6 bases between. DNA for the CDR3: TGCGCCAGCAGCCAATATAATGAGCAGTACTTC. Translation gives CASSQYNEQYF.

With regard to this clone: This specimen includes other DNA sequences encoding the same CDR3. The chain has TRBV28 and TRBJ1-2, with TRBD1 matching 8 bases. Germline V gene lookup returns CDR1 MDHEN and CDR2 SYDVKM. The ends lost 4 bases at V and 4 bases at J; junction bases unmatched: 8. The CDR3 is 15 amino acids. This chain's CDR3 is CASSSGQGTPYGYTF. CDR3 coding DNA: TGTGCCAGCAGTTCAGGACAGGGCACCCCCTATGGCTACACCTTC.

J is TRBJ2-2 and V is TRBV30; tentatively, D is TRBD1 (6 bases). The germline V gene encodes CDR1 GTSNPN and CDR2 SVGIG (reference sequence). This CDR3 contains 16 residues. Trimming stripped 4 bases from V and 4 bases from J, with 19 bases between. Here the CDR3 DNA reads TGTGCCTGGAAAGGGCGGCAGGGGACCATCACCGGGGAGCTGTTTTTT. The encoded protein is CAWKGRQGTITGELFF.

The rearrangement links TRBV6-1 to TRBJ1-1, with D uncertain. V gave up 7 bases and J gave up 7 bases, with 19 bases separating them. CDR3 size: 14 residues. The germline V gene encodes CDR1 MNHNS and CDR2 SASEGT. This CDR3 is CASTGRVLEGEAFF. The DNA of the CDR3 is TGTGCCAGCACCGGCAGAGTACTAGAGGGTGAAGCTTTCTTT.

This clone was seen once. The rearrangement links TRBV28 to TRBJ2-5, with 8 nucleotides matching TRBD1. CDR1 and CDR2 from the germline V gene are MDHEN and SYDVKM. The CDR3 covers 14 residues. J lost 4 bases, V lost 2 bases, and 3 bases had no gene match. In nucleotides, the CDR3 is TGTGCCAGCAGTTTACCAGGGGGCGGAGAGACCCAGTACTTC. It encodes CASSLPGGGETQYF.

The CDR3 here is CASSHGTENTEAFF. The CDR3 DNA reads as TGTGCCAGCAGCCACGGGACAGAGAACACTGAAGCTTTCTTT. This chain joins TRBV6-1 and TRBJ1-1; 7 positions match TRBD1. The CDR3 runs to 14 residues. CDR1 is MNHNS and CDR2 is SASEGT in the germline V gene. V gave up 6 bases and J gave up 1 base; unmatched junction bases: 5.

This chain connects TRBV7-8 to TRBJ2-1, with TRBD2 matching over 10 bases. V trimming: 5 bases; J trimming: 7 bases; junction bases outside the gene matches: 8. Germline CDR1 reads SGHVS; CDR2 reads FQNEAQ. The CDR3 is 15 amino acids. The DNA of the CDR3 is TGTGCCAGCAGCCGGGGACTAGCGCGGGGGAATGAGCAGTTCTTC. It translates to CASSRGLARGNEQFF.

The V gene is TRBV6-5, the J gene TRBJ1-3, with a possible D match to TRBD1 (5 bases). The CDR3 loop spans 14 amino acids. Trimming left V 6 bases short and J 2 bases short, with 11 bases between. Germline V gene lookup returns CDR1 MNHEY and CDR2 SVGAGI. Here the CDR3 DNA reads TGTGCCAGCAGGGGGGGAGCGGCTGGAAACACCATATATTTT. Its protein is CASRGGAAGNTIYF.

The chain is built from TRBV6-6 and TRBJ1-6, with D possibly matching TRBD1 (6 bases). The germline V gene encodes CDR1 MNHNY and CDR2 SVGAGI (reference sequence). The CDR3 consists of 15 residues. Trimming removed 2 bases from V and 7 bases from J, with 12 bases in between. CDR3 amino acids: CASSYTTGGNSPLHF. The CDR3 DNA reads TGTGCCAGCAGTTACACGACAGGAGGAAATTCACCCCTCCACTTT.

A note on this clone: The junction and the germline gene differ at one end; a read error may be behind it. As DNA, the CDR3 is TGTGCTAGCAGCGCCGGGACAGGGGCCCCCTACGAGCAGTACTTC. Residues: CASSAGTGAPYEQYF. The V and J genes are TRBV7-7 and TRBJ2-7, with 10 nucleotides matching TRBD1. This CDR3 is 15 amino acids long. Germline-derived CDR1 and CDR2 are SSHAT and FNYEAQ (reference sequence).

The chain is built from TRBV11-3 and TRBJ2-1; D remains unclear. The V gene lost 3 bases and the J gene lost 3 bases, with 9 bases spanning the gap. CDR3 length: 14 residues. The germline V gene has CDR1 SGHNT and CDR2 YENEEA. CDR3 nucleotides: TGTGCCAGCAGCTTTGGTTCCGGCTACAATGAGCAGTTCTTC. Its protein product is CASSFGSGYNEQFF.

The V call is TRBV19, the J call TRBJ2-7, with 8 nucleotides matching TRBD1. Per the germline V gene, CDR1 is LNHDA and CDR2 is SQIVND (reference sequence). The CDR3 is 15 amino acids. The V and J ends lost 1 base and 9 bases, in that order; junction bases with no gene match: 11. CDR3: CASSIAGGARGGQYF. The CDR3 DNA reads TGTGCCAGTAGTATAGCAGGGGGCGCCCGAGGCGGGCAGTACTTC.

The chain combines TRBV27 with TRBJ2-5, with a tentative D call TRBD1 (5 bases). Trimming pared 5 bases from V and 2 bases from J, leaving 18 bases between. The CDR3 loop spans 16 amino acids. The germline V gene encodes CDR1 MNHEY and CDR2 SMNVEV (reference sequence). CDR3 nucleotide sequence: TGTGCCAGCAGTAACCCCTCCGGCTCAGGGCAAGAGACCCAGTACTTC. Translated: CASSNPSGSGQETQYF.

The chain is built from TRBV7-8 and TRBJ1-1, with D possibly TRBD1 on 6 matching bases. Germline V lookup: CDR1 SGHVS, CDR2 FQNEAQ. The CDR3 loop spans 15 amino acids. The V and J ends lost 2 bases and 1 base respectively, with 11 bases between them. The CDR3 DNA reads TGTGCCAGCAGCTTAAGGGGGACGAGGAACACTGAAGCTTTCTTT. Its protein is CASSLRGTRNTEAFF.

The chain carries TRBV7-2 and TRBJ2-7; tentative D call: TRBD2 (7 bases). There are 13 residues in the CDR3. V lost 5 bases, J lost 6 bases, and 14 bases lay in between. The germline gives CDR1 SGHTA, CDR2 FQGNSA. The CDR3 is CASSQGGAFEQYF. The CDR3, as DNA: TGTGCCAGCAGCCAAGGGGGGGCGTTCGAGCAGTACTTC. Full variable domain (remainder filled in from reference TRBV7-2 and TRBJ2-7): GAGVSQSPSNKVTEKGKDVELRCDPISGHTALYWYRQSLGQGLEFLIYFQGNSAPDKSGLPSDRFSAERTGGSVSTLTIQRTQQEDSAVYLCASSQGGAFEQYFGPGTRLTVT.

The chain couples TRBV20-1 to TRBJ2-5; the D is unclear. V lost 5 bases and J lost 4, with 8 bases in between. There are 11 residues in the CDR3. Looked up from germline, CDR1 is DFQATT and CDR2 is SNEGSKA (reference sequence). The CDR3: CSAQAGETQYF. The CDR3 nucleotides are TGCAGTGCTCAGGCAGGAGAGACCCAGTACTTC.

The chain combines TRBV6-1 with TRBJ2-2, with 7 nucleotides matching TRBD1. The CDR3 is 15 residues long. From germline, CDR1 is MNHNS and CDR2 SASEGT. V trimming: 3 bases; J trimming: 0 bases; junction bases outside the gene matches: 1. The CDR3 nucleotides are TGTGCCAGCAGTGAGCAGGGGGCGAACACCGGGGAGCTGTTTTTT. Translating it yields CASSEQGANTGELFF.

This clone was seen only a few times. V usage is TRBV5-5 and J usage is TRBJ1-5; possibly TRBD1 for D (5 bases). CDR3 length: 13 amino acids. From germline, CDR1 is SGHKS and CDR2 YYEKEE (reference sequence). In DNA, the CDR3 is TGTGGAAGCTCCGAGGGGACTAATCAGCCCCAGCATTTT. It translates to CGSSEGTNQPQHF. The complete variable domain, with remaining parts taken from reference TRBV5-5 and TRBJ1-5, reads DAGVTQSPTHLIKTRGQQVTLRCSPISGHKSVSWYQQVLGQGPQFIFQYYEKEERGRGNFPDRFSARQFPNYSSELNVNALLLGDSALYLCGSSEGTNQPQHFGDGTRLSIL.

The genes are TRBV7-8 and TRBJ2-1; D remains ambiguous. This CDR3 spans 16 amino acids. Germline V gene lookup returns CDR1 SGHVS and CDR2 FQNEAQ. V lost 5 bases and J 3 bases, leaving 17 bases between the germline ends. The CDR3: CASSQVAHPIYNEQFF. CDR3 DNA sequence: TGTGCCAGCAGCCAGGTTGCACATCCAATCTACAATGAGCAGTTCTTC. Looking up the rest from reference TRBV7-8 and TRBJ2-1 gives the full variable domain: GAGVSQSPRYKVAKRGQDVALRCDPISGHVSLFWYQQALGQGPEFLTYFQNEAQLDKSGLPSDRFFAERPEGSVSTLKIQRTQQEDSAVYLCASSQVAHPIYNEQFFGPGTRLTVL.

This clone was seen a single time. A junction boundary mismatches the germline segment, possibly from a read error. The J gene is TRBJ1-2, the V gene TRBV7-2; no reliable D call. The CDR3 extends over 13 amino acids. CDR1 and CDR2 from the germline V gene are SGHTA and FQGNSA. For the CDR3, the DNA is TGTGCCAGCAGCTTAGACGCGGACTATGGCCACACCTTC. Its translation: CASSLDADYGHTF.